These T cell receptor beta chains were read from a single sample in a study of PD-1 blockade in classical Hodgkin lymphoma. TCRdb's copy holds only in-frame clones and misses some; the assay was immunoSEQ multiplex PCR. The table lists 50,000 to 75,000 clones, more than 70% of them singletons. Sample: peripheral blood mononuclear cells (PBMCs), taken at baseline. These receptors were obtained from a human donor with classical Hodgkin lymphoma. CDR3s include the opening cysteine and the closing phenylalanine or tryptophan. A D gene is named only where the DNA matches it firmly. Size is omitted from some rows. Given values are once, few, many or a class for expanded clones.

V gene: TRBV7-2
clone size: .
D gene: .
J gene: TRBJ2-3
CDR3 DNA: TGTGCCAGCAGCCCTACTAGCAAAGGCGCAGATACGCAGTATTTT
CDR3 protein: CASSPTSKGADTQYF

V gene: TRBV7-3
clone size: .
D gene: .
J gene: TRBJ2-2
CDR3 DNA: TGTGCCAGCAGCTCGACCAGGACCGGGGAGCTGTTTTTT
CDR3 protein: CASSSTRTGELFF

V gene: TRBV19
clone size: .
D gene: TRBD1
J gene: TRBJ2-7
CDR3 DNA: TGTGCCAGTAGTCTCACGGGACAGGGCGACCACGAGCAGTACTTC
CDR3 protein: CASSLTGQGDHEQYF

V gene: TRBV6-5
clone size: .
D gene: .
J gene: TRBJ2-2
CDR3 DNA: TGTGCCAGCAGTTACGGGGGGTCGGGCACCGGGGAGCTGTTTTTT
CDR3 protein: CASSYGGSGTGELFF

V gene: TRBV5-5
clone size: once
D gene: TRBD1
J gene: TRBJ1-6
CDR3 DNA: TGTGCCAGCAGCTCGGACAGGGGGATTTCACCCCTCCACTTT
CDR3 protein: CASSSDRGISPLHF

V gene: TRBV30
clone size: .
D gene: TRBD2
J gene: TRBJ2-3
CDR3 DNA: TGTGCCTGGAGGGAGCCGAGCGGGGGGGCCGCAGATACGCAGTATTTT
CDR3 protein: CAWREPSGGAADTQYF

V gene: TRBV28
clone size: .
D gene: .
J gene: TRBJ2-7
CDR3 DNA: TGTGCCAGCAGTTCCGGCCCCTTAGGGGAGCAGTACTTC
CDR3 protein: CASSSGPLGEQYF

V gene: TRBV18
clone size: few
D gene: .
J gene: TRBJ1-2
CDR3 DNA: TGTGCCAGCTCACCACCTCAGGCTGGCTACACCTTC
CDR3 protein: CASSPPQAGYTF

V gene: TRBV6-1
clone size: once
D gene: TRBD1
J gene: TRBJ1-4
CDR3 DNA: TGTGCCAGCACCCCGGGACAGGGCTTCGAAAAACTGTTTTTT
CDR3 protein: CASTPGQGFEKLFF

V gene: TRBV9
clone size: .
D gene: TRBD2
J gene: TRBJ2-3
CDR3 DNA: TGTGCCAGCAGCCAAAGCGGGATGGATACGCAGTATTTT
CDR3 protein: CASSQSGMDTQYF

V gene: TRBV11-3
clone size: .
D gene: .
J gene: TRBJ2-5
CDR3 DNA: TGTGCCAGCAGCTTAGATGGACTAGGGGGAGAGACCCAGTACTTC
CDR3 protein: CASSLDGLGGETQYF

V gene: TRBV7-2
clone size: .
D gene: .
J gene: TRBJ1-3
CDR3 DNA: TGTGCCAGCAGCTTAGAACCCCTAGGGCGGGACACCATATATTTT
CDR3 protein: CASSLEPLGRDTIYF

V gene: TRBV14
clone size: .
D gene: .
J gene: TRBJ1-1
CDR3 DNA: TGTGCCAGCAGCTCGAGACTACCCCCGGCTGAAGCTTTCTTT
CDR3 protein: CASSSRLPPAEAFF

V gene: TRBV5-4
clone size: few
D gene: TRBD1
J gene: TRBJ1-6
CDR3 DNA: TGTGCCAGCAGTTGGAAGGACAGGAGCGAAAATTCACCCCTCCACTTT
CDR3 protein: CASSWKDRSENSPLHF

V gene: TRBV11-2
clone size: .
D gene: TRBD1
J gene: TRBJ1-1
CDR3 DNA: TGTGCCAGCAGCTTAGTCCCTACAGGGGTTCATACTGAAGCTTTCTTT
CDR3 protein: CASSLVPTGVHTEAFF

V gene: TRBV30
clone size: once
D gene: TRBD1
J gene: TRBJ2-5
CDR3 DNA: TGTGCCTGGAGTGCGGACAGGCAAGAGACCCAGTACTTC
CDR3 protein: CAWSADRQETQYF

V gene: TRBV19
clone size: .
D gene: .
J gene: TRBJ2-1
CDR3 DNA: TGTGCCAGTAGTATAAGGGTGGGTCCCTCCGGCCATGAGCAGTTCTTC
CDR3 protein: CASSIRVGPSGHEQFF

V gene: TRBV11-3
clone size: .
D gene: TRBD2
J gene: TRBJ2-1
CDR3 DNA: TGTGCCAGCAGTTTTAGCGGGACCCGCTACAATGAGCAGTTCTTC
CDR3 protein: CASSFSGTRYNEQFF

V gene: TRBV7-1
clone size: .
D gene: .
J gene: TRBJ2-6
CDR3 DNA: TGTGCCAGCAGCCTAATTCAACGAGGACAAAGTCGGGCCAACGTCCTGACTTTC
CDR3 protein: CASSLIQRGQSRANVLTF

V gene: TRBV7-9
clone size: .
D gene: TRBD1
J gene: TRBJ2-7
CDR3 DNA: TGTGCCAGCAGCGCACCGGGACAGGGGAACTACGAGCAGTACTTC
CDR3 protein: CASSAPGQGNYEQYF

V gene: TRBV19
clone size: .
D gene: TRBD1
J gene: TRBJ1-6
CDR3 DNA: TGTGCCAGTAGTAACCAGGGGGCCTCGGAATCACCCCTCCACTTT
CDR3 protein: CASSNQGASESPLHF